Each of the 20 T cell receptor beta chains below was sequenced from the same sample in a study of blood T cells in healthy people across ages. A J-beta primer mix and a sample-barcoded 5' primer were used in a second PCR of roughly 6 to 11 cycles. TCRdb used MiXCR to reprocess the 5' RACE reads, holding one entry per CDR3 protein. The sample has approximately 680,000 distinct CDR3 sequences; roughly 32% are singletons. The sequenced sample was blood. The receptor source for this set is a woman of 80 years or more in good health.

The chain combines TRBV28 with TRBJ2-3, with D possibly TRBD1 on 5 matching bases. The CDR3 has 13 amino acids. In germline, CDR1 is MDHEN, CDR2 SYDVKM. Trimming took off 7 bases at V and 2 bases at J, with 10 bases between the two ends. CDR3 coding DNA: TGTGCCAGCAAAGGGGCGTCCACAGATACGCAGTATTTT. It yields the protein CASKGASTDTQYF.

This chain links TRBV5-1 with TRBJ2-7; possibly TRBD1 for D (5 bases). Trimming shortened V by 0 bases and J by 3 bases, and 13 bases separated the two germline ends. The CDR3 totals 15 residues. CDR1 is SGHRS, CDR2 YFSETQ, per germline. The CDR3 reads CASSLAVDSDYEQYF. CDR3 DNA: TGCGCCAGCAGCTTGGCCGTCGACAGTGACTACGAGCAGTACTTC.

This clonotype has only a few counts. The rearrangement links TRBV11-2 to TRBJ1-2; 8 bases match TRBD1. This CDR3 is 16 amino acids long. The ends lost 5 bases at V and 4 bases at J; junction bases unmatched: 12. Germline-derived CDR1 and CDR2 are SGHAT and FQNNGV. The CDR3 is CASSIQPAGTGYGYTF. In DNA, the CDR3 is TGTGCCAGCAGCATCCAGCCTGCCGGGACAGGCTATGGCTACACCTTC.

This clonotype came up a few times. The chain uses TRBV5-5 and TRBJ2-2; D call uncertain. The germline V and J ends were trimmed by 1 base and 1 base, with 8 bases remaining between them. The CDR3 sequence is 15 residues long. Germline V lookup: CDR1 SGHKS, CDR2 YYEKEE (reference sequence). The CDR3 coding sequence is TGTGCCAGCAGCTTGTCGACCGGGAACACCGGGGAGCTGTTTTTT. Its protein product is CASSLSTGNTGELFF.

This clonotype was found many times. This chain connects TRBV7-3 to TRBJ1-1; D possibly corresponds to TRBD1 (5 bases). The CDR3 is 15 residues long. CDR1 and CDR2 (germline): SGHTA, FQGTGA. V lost 2 bases and J lost 0, with 10 bases in between. As DNA, the CDR3 is TGTGCCAGCAGCTTATCTCGGGACTTGAACACTGAAGCTTTCTTT. It codes for CASSLSRDLNTEAFF. The full variable domain, with the rest looked up from reference TRBV7-3 and TRBJ1-1, is GAGVSQTPSNKVTEKGKYVELRCDPISGHTALYWYRQSLGQGPEFLIYFQGTGAADDSGLPNDRFFAVRPEGSVSTLKIQRTERGDSAVYLCASSLSRDLNTEAFFGQGTRLTVV.

This chain connects TRBV30 to TRBJ2-2; tentatively, D is TRBD1 or TRBD2 (5 bases each). The CDR3 totals 13 residues. V was trimmed by 4 bases and J by 6 bases, leaving 12 bases between them. Germline CDR1 is GTSNPN and CDR2 is SVGIG (reference sequence). DNA for the CDR3: TGTGCCTGGAAAGGGACCTCGGCCGGGGAGCTGTTTTTT. Amino acid sequence: CAWKGTSAGELFF.

V and J are TRBV30 and TRBJ1-5; 10 bases align to TRBD1. The CDR3 is 17 residues long. Germline CDR1 and CDR2: GTSNPN and SVGIG (reference sequence). Trimming removed 2 bases from V and 7 bases from J; junction bases left unmatched: 14. The CDR3 DNA reads as TGTGCCTGGAGTCGAATCGGACAGGGGGTCGTAGGACAGCCCCAGCATTTT. It encodes CAWSRIGQGVVGQPQHF.

This clonotype was seen repeatedly, ten times or more. The chain couples TRBV5-1 to TRBJ2-3; 11 bases match TRBD2. This CDR3 comprises 15 residues. Germline CDR1 SGHRS, CDR2 YFSETQ. J lost 4 bases, V lost 6 bases, and 7 bases had no gene match. DNA of the CDR3: TGCGCCAGCAAGGGGACTAGCGGAGTGCCAGATACGCAGTATTTT. It encodes CASKGTSGVPDTQYF.

This clonotype was counted a few times. The V gene is TRBV10-3, the J gene TRBJ1-1, with TRBD1 matching over 7 bases. In germline, CDR1 is ENHRY, CDR2 SYGVKD. The CDR3 is 17 amino acids. J lost 0 bases, V lost 6 bases, and 13 bases had no gene match. CDR3 amino acids: CAISSGQTRGLNTEAFF. CDR3 sequence (DNA): TGTGCCATCAGCTCGGGACAGACCCGGGGGCTGAACACTGAAGCTTTCTTT.

The table lists this clonotype with many counts. This chain links TRBV20-1 with TRBJ1-6; D gene ambiguous. Germline CDR1 reads DFQATT; CDR2 reads SNEGSKA (reference sequence). Trimming stripped 0 bases from V and 6 bases from J, with 12 bases between. The CDR3 runs to 15 residues. CDR3 nucleotides: TGCAGTGCTAGAGATCTGGGAGGAACTAATTCACCCCTCCACTTT. Protein: CSARDLGGTNSPLHF.

Worth noting for this clonotype: A much larger clone differs from this one at a single base, so this may be a read error. The chain couples TRBV12-3 or TRBV12-4 to TRBJ2-3; 8 bases map to TRBD1. The length of the CDR3 is 16 residues. The CDR3 nucleotides are TGTGCCAGCAGTTTTGGGACAGGCTATAGCACAGATGCGCAGTATTTT. Translated: CASSFGTGYSTDAQYF.

This clonotype was counted ten times or more. The chain's CDR3 is CSARDRGRGDGYTF. DNA of the CDR3: TGCAGTGCTAGAGACAGGGGGCGCGGGGATGGCTACACCTTC. The rearrangement joins TRBV20-1 to TRBJ1-2; 8 bases align to TRBD1. The J segment lost 6 bases and the V segment lost 0 bases, leaving 6 bases of the junction unmatched. This CDR3 is built from 14 residues. The germline V gene encodes CDR1 DFQATT and CDR2 SNEGSKA (reference sequence).

This clonotype was observed a handful of times. A read error may explain this, as a much larger clone is one base away. CDR3 protein: CATKDGVTDTQYF. Written as DNA, the CDR3 is TGTGCCACCAAAGACGGGGTAACAGATACGCAGTATTTT. The J gene is TRBJ2-3, the V gene TRBV24-1; possibly TRBD2 for D (5 bases). This CDR3 has 13 residues. The V gene's germline CDR1 is KGHDR and CDR2 SFDVKD. Trimming took off 8 bases at V and 3 bases at J, with 11 bases between the two ends.

V gene TRBV28 combines with J gene TRBJ2-3, with D possibly matching TRBD2 (7 bases). This CDR3 comprises 14 residues. CDR1 is MDHEN and CDR2 is SYDVKM in the germline V gene. The V end was cut by 6 bases, the J end by 2 bases, with 12 bases between. The CDR3 DNA reads as TGTGCCAGCAGGGGGGGGGCCGACACAGATACGCAGTATTTT. Translation gives CASRGGADTDTQYF.

This clonotype was observed many times. The chain links TRBV6-5 to TRBJ2-7, with D possibly matching TRBD2 (6 bases). In germline, CDR1 is MNHEY, CDR2 SVGAGI. The V end lost 0 bases, the J end lost 1 base, and 16 bases lay between the germline ends. CDR3 length: 17 residues. This chain's CDR3 is CASSYSSAGLTSYEQYF. The CDR3 DNA sequence: TGTGCCAGCAGTTACTCGAGCGCGGGACTGACTTCCTACGAGCAGTACTTC.

This clonotype was picked up many times. The chain uses TRBV3-1 and TRBJ2-3, with TRBD2 matching over 7 bases. Germline V gene sequence: CDR1 LGHDT, CDR2 YNNKEL (reference sequence). The CDR3 is 17 amino acids. Trimming removed 0 bases from V and 0 bases from J; junction bases left unmatched: 6. The DNA for the CDR3 is TGTGCCAGCAGCCAAGATCCAGCGGGGTCTAGCACAGATACGCAGTATTTT. It translates to CASSQDPAGSSTDTQYF.

This clonotype showed up many times. The J gene is TRBJ2-1, the V gene TRBV4-2, with 8 nucleotides matching TRBD2. Losses at the gene ends were 6 bases for V and 3 bases for J; bases not matched to a gene: 7. There are 15 residues in the CDR3. Looked up from germline, CDR1 is LGHNA and CDR2 is YNFKEQ. The CDR3 DNA follows: TGTGCCAGCAGTCAGGGAGCGGGGGACTACAATGAGCAGTTCTTC. It specifies CASSQGAGDYNEQFF.

This clonotype showed up many times. J is TRBJ1-2 and V is TRBV20-1, with a possible D match to TRBD1 (6 bases). Germline loops: CDR1 DFQATT, CDR2 SNEGSKA (reference sequence). CDR3 length: 11 residues. V lost 6 bases and J 7 bases, leaving 12 bases between the germline ends. The CDR3 DNA is TGCAGTGCGGGGGCGGGCATTGGCTACACCTTC. This encodes CSAGAGIGYTF.

V and J are TRBV15 and TRBJ1-5; 7 bases are a match to TRBD1. This CDR3 contains 13 residues. Germline V gene sequence: CDR1 LNHNV, CDR2 YYDKDF (reference sequence). The ends lost 6 bases at V and 9 bases at J; junction bases unmatched: 8. The DNA for the CDR3 is TGTGCCACCAGGGCAGGACAGGTTGGGCCCCAGCATTTT. This codes for CATRAGQVGPQHF.

This clonotype was seen a few times. The chain couples TRBV15 to TRBJ2-1; D tentatively fits TRBD1 or TRBD2 (6 bases each). The CDR3 runs 13 residues. Germline assignment: CDR1 LNHNV and CDR2 YYDKDF (reference sequence). V was shortened by 0 bases and J by 10 bases, with 10 bases between the two germline ends. CDR3 protein: CATSRDRGPEQFF. The CDR3 nucleotides read TGTGCCACCAGCAGAGATCGGGGGCCGGAGCAGTTCTTC.